Given below is one T cell receptor beta chain in context. Its target is unknown. Every participating donor contributed roughly 10 milliliters of peripheral blood through a draw. Each sample gave at least 6 million isolated PBMCs. The CDR3 runs 18 residues. J was trimmed by 5 bases and V by 3 bases; bases with no gene match: 15. The sample comes from a study of blood T cells in healthy people across ages. Study results and caveats: Aged donors had fewer naive CD4+ cells and lower diversity than long-lived donors.

Through a sample-barcoded 5' primer and a J-beta primer mix, a second PCR was run for about 6 to 11 cycles. TCRdb used MiXCR to reprocess the 5' RACE reads, holding one entry per CDR3 protein. The table lists roughly 1,500,000 distinct CDR3 sequences, about 32% of them singletons. The sample taken for sequencing was blood. This sequence was found in a young woman in good health. The rearrangement uses TRBV12-3 or TRBV12-4 and TRBJ2-1; 8 positions agree with TRBD2. Written as DNA, the CDR3 is TGTGCCAGCAGTTTTAAGGATCGGAGCGGGAGTTTACACAATGAGCAGTTCTTC. Amino acid sequence: CASSFKDRSGSLHNEQFF.